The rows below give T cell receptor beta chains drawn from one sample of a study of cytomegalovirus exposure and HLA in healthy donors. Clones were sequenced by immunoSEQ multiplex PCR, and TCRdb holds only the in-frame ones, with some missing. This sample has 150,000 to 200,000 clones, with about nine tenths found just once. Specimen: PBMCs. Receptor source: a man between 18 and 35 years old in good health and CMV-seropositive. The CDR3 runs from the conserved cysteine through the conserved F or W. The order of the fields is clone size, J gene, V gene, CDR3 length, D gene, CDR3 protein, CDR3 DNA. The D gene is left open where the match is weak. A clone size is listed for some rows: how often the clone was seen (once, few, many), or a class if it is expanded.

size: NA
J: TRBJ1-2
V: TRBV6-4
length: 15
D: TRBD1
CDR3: CASKRADRGPDGYTF
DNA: TGTGCCAGCAAAAGAGCAGACAGGGGGCCCGATGGCTACACCTTC

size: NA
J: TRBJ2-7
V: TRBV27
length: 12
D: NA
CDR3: CASSRGNYEQYF
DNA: TGTGCCAGCTCGAGGGGGAACTACGAGCAGTACTTC

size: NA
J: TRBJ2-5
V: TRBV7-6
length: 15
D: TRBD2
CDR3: CASSLDVSGSQTQYF
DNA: TGTGCCAGCAGCTTAGACGTAAGCGGGAGCCAGACCCAGTACTTC

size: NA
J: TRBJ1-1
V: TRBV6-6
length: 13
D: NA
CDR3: CASSYRLNTEAFF
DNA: TGTGCCAGCAGTTACCGGTTGAACACTGAAGCTTTCTTT

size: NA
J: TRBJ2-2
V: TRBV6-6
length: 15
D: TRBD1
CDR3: CASTLDRAGTGELFF
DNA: TGTGCCAGCACCTTAGACAGGGCAGGTACCGGGGAGCTGTTTTTT

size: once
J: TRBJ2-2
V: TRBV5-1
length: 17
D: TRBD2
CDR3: CASSARLAGSNTGELFF
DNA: TGCGCCAGCAGCGCCAGACTAGCGGGGTCGAACACCGGGGAGCTGTTTTTT

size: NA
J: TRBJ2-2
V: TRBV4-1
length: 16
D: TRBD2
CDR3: CASSHRGGFDTGELFF
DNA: TGCGCCAGCAGCCACCGCGGGGGATTTGACACCGGGGAGCTGTTTTTT

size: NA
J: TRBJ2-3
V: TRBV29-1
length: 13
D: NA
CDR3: CSVEMSGTDTQYF
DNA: TGCAGCGTTGAAATGTCTGGCACAGATACGCAGTATTTT

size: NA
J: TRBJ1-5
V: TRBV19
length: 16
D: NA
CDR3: CASSLAGSDSNQPQHF
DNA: TGTGCCAGTAGTCTTGCGGGCTCCGATAGCAATCAGCCCCAGCATTTT

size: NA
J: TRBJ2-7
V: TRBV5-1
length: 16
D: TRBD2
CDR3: CASSAIPGLAGSEQYF
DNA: TGCGCCAGCAGCGCCATTCCGGGACTAGCGGGATCCGAGCAGTACTTC

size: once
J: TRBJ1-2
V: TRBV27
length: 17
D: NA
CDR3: CASSLMSGRGTNYGYTF
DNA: TGTGCCAGCAGTTTAATGAGTGGGAGGGGTACGAACTATGGCTACACCTTC